Listed here are 5 T cell receptor beta chains from one sample, sequenced in a study of Graves' ophthalmopathy and Graves' hyperthyroidism. RNA served as the template for amplifying TCR beta CDR3 regions. The workflow started with a first-round RT-PCR run with HTBI primers and then moved on to a second-round multiplex PCR. TCRdb independently ran MiXCR on the multiplex PCR reads; one entry per CDR3 protein. The sample gives 210,000 or so distinct CDR3 sequences, over 25% of which show up once; 9.1% is in the top ten. What was sequenced was peripheral blood. All receptors come from a man over 45 with Graves' ophthalmopathy.

The chain carries TRBV28 and TRBJ1-5; TRBD1 is a possible D gene (6 bases). Germline-derived CDR1 and CDR2 are MDHEN and SYDVKM. V lost 5 bases and J lost 6, with 20 bases in between. The CDR3 runs to 16 residues. The CDR3 DNA sequence: TGTGCCAGCAGTACCACAGGGAAAGGTCTCAGTCAGCCCCAGCATTTT. Amino acid sequence: CASSTTGKGLSQPQHF.

The chain joins TRBV20-1 to TRBJ1-2; TRBD1 aligns across 10 bases. The J segment lost 2 bases and the V segment lost 5 bases, leaving 8 bases of the junction unmatched. Germline V gives CDR1 DFQATT, CDR2 SNEGSKA (reference sequence). The CDR3 runs to 15 residues. CDR3 region: CSAYGTGEPNYGYTF. CDR3 sequence (DNA): TGCAGTGCTTACGGGACAGGGGAGCCCAACTATGGCTACACCTTC.

The gene calls are TRBV28 and TRBJ1-5, with a tentative D call TRBD1 (6 bases). From germline, CDR1 is MDHEN and CDR2 SYDVKM. Between the trimmed V and J ends, which lost 3 bases and 1 base, there was a span of 16 bases. The CDR3 consists of 17 residues. This CDR3 is CASSFAAAQGSNQPQHF. The CDR3 DNA is TGTGCCAGCAGTTTTGCGGCAGCTCAGGGGAGCAATCAGCCCCAGCATTTT.

Written as DNA, the CDR3 is TGTGCCAGCTCACCACCTAGGGTTGAGCGCGGGATCGAGACCGGGGAGCTGTTTTTT. It yields the protein CASSPPRVERGIETGELFF. The genes are TRBV18 and TRBJ2-2; a possible D gene is TRBD2 (6 bases). Trimming pared 0 bases from V and 5 bases from J, leaving 22 bases between. This CDR3 spans 19 amino acids. The germline CDR1 and CDR2 sequences are KGHSH and LQKENI.

The rearrangement joins TRBV15 to TRBJ2-5, with D possibly matching TRBD1 (7 bases). CDR1 is LNHNV, CDR2 YYDKDF, per germline (reference sequence). The CDR3 contains 16 residues. V was clipped by 0 bases and J by 0 bases, with 11 bases between them. CDR3 sequence: CATSREGGTDQETQYF. CDR3 DNA sequence: TGTGCCACCAGCAGAGAAGGAGGGACAGACCAAGAGACCCAGTACTTC.